This T cell receptor (beta chain) is drawn from a study of CD8 T cells in Susac syndrome. Controls were healthy donors chosen to match patients in age and sex. Random-hexamer reverse transcription was applied to about 0.5 to 1 ug RNA. Multiplex immunoSEQ PCR targeted 54 Vbeta and 13 Jbeta TCR beta segments. MiXCR, applied by TCRdb to the immunoSEQ multiplex PCR reads, yields one record per CDR3 protein. The sample holds some 100,000 distinct CDR3 sequences; over 90% are singletons and the top ten take roughly 0.14%. CDR3 length: 15 residues. Losses at the gene ends were 0 bases for V and 8 bases for J; bases not matched to a gene: 5. From germline, CDR1 is SGHAT and CDR2 FQNNGV.

This sequence was found in a human donor in good health. The sample comprised CD4+ T cells from PBMCs. The chain combines TRBV11-2 with TRBJ2-1; 9 bases map to TRBD2. This CDR3 is CASSLEAGGVHEQFF. The CDR3 DNA is TGTGCCAGCAGCTTAGAGGCGGGAGGGGTCCATGAGCAGTTCTTC. Variable domain in full (rest from reference TRBV11-2 and TRBJ2-1): EAGVAQSPRYKIIEKRQSVAFWCNPISGHATLYWYQQILGQGPKLLIQFQNNGVVDDSQLPKDRFSAERLKGVDSTLKIQPAKLEDSAVYLCASSLEAGGVHEQFFGPGTRLTVL.